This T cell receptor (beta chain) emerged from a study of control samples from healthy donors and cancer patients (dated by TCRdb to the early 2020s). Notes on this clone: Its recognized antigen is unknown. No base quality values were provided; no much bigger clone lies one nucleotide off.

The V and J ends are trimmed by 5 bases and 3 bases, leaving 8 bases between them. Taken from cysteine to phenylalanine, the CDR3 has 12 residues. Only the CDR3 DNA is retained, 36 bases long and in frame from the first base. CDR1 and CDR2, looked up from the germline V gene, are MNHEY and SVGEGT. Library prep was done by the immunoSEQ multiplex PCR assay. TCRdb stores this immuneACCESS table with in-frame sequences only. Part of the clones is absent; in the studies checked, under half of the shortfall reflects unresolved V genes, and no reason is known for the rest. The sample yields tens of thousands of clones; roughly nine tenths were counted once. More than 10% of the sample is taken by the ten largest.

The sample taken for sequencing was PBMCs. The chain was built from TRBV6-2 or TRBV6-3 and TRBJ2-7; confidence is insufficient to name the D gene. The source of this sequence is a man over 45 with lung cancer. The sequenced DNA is TGTGCCAGCAGTCCCATAGTCTACGAGCAGTACTTC. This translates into CASSPIVYEQYF.